These T cell receptor beta chains were read from a single sample in a study of T cells expressing NK-cell markers. TCRdb reprocessed the 5' RACE reads; each CDR3 protein has one entry and no DNA is given. In total, the table holds about 21,000 distinct CDR3 sequences. Input material: blood T cells: a sorted CD56 or NKG2C T cell subset, CD4+ or CD8+ T cells, or bulk PBMC T cells (not recorded which). Receptor source: a man aged 18-69 years in good health. Both conserved end residues are part of each CDR3. The order of the fields is J gene, V gene, CDR3 protein.

>TRBJ2-1|TRBV29-1
CSVVTGAYNEQFF
>TRBJ2-4|TRBV5-6
CASSLARPIAKNIQYF
>TRBJ2-7|TRBV28
CASAHRLAGGSSYEQYF
>TRBJ2-5|TRBV20-1
CSATFLIAGVGSQYF
>TRBJ2-2|TRBV10-3
CAIRGLGNTGELFF
>TRBJ2-3|TRBV5-1
CASSFSRDTDTQYF
>TRBJ2-2|TRBV7-3
CASSWTTNTGELFF
>TRBJ2-1|TRBV18
CASSPRWPTGLAGIDNEQFF
>TRBJ2-1|TRBV5-6
CASSPRQDNEQFF
>TRBJ2-3|TRBV29-1
CSVDLITADTQYF
>TRBJ2-1|TRBV7-3
CASSLTPISGRSSYNEQFF
>TRBJ2-1|TRBV20-1
CSASGRSSYNEQFF
>TRBJ2-3|TRBV7-8
CASSPYMATDTQYF
>TRBJ1-1|TRBV15
CATSRDRNPEAFF
>TRBJ2-7|TRBV4-3
CASSQDGGYEQYF
>TRBJ2-2|TRBV5-1
CASKVERITGELFF
>TRBJ1-2|TRBV18
CASSPTGPQTNYGYTF
>TRBJ1-3|TRBV4-3
CASSPGEGPTSGNTIYF
>TRBJ2-5|TRBV29-1
CSVNTQGYSPYF
>TRBJ2-6|TRBV6-1
CASSEEGGSGANVLTF
>TRBJ2-2|TRBV6-5
CASSYSISGGGTGELFF
>TRBJ1-6|TRBV27
CASSLRADNSPLHF
>TRBJ2-5|TRBV5-1
CASSLDRGYEETQYF
>TRBJ1-2|TRBV6-1
CASSVNRVRGYTF
>TRBJ2-2|TRBV9
CASSVALSMAGTGSTGELFF
>TRBJ1-5|TRBV5-5
CASSLVGGWGSNQPQHF
>TRBJ2-1|TRBV4-1
CASSQDYNEQFF
>TRBJ2-3|TRBV30
CAWSIAESRYTQYF
>TRBJ1-2|TRBV6-1
CASSQRTPPDYGYTF
>TRBJ2-5|TRBV3-1
CASSPQGLQTQYF
>TRBJ2-1|TRBV3-1
CASSQANMGQFF
>TRBJ2-3|TRBV6-2/TRBV6-3
CASVGTSGHTDTQYF
>TRBJ1-4|TRBV20-1
CSAATGGGEKLFF
>TRBJ2-3|TRBV11-3
CASSLAGGRADTQYF
>TRBJ2-5|TRBV3-1
CASSSDSGKVETQYF
>TRBJ2-7|TRBV5-1
CASRQSTEYPREQYF
>TRBJ2-5|TRBV10-3
CAISEPGGSGETQYF
>TRBJ2-7|TRBV4-1
CASSLTLGGPPYEQYF
>TRBJ1-2|TRBV29-1
CSGGGTADGYTF
>TRBJ2-2|TRBV4-3
CASSQEVGRGRTGELFF
>TRBJ1-6|TRBV7-2
CASSFRRTADSPLHF
>TRBJ2-7|TRBV6-2/TRBV6-3
CASSWGLAWLFDYEQYF
>TRBJ2-7|TRBV3-1
CASSQGPGQIYEQYF
>TRBJ2-6|TRBV10-3
CAISGGQGRSGANVLTF
>TRBJ2-3|TRBV9
CASSQRGTTDTQYF
>TRBJ2-7|TRBV20-1
CSARERGWYEQYF
>TRBJ2-2|TRBV6-1
CASSPGADTGELFF
>TRBJ2-1|TRBV15
CATSRDRGLVFEQFF
>TRBJ2-7|TRBV9
CASSAGQGSNEQYF
>TRBJ2-5|TRBV3-1
CASSNEPGLAGLETQYF
>TRBJ2-2|TRBV5-1
CASSYRSPGQGSTGELFF
>TRBJ2-1|TRBV2
CASSGPGTSYNEQFF
>TRBJ1-5|TRBV7-2
CASSLAWDGNQPQHF
>TRBJ2-5|TRBV28
CASTLGTSHPGLETQYF
>TRBJ2-7|TRBV4-1
CASSQAHYVQRVGEYEQYF
>TRBJ2-3|TRBV4-2
CASSQDHRTSGPTDTQYF
>TRBJ2-1|TRBV29-1
CSVAGGLAGGWDNEQFF